The 14 T cell receptor beta chains below come from one sample, sequenced in a study of blood T cell repertoires in COVID-19. Profiling relied on immunoSEQ multiplex PCR, and the TCRdb table lists in-frame clones only, not all of them. Altogether tens of thousands of clones are present, around 90% being singletons, with the ten largest covering 1.3%. The material sequenced was peripheral blood. These receptors all come from a man in his 60s with acute or convalescent COVID-19.

CDR3 sequence reads: CASSLANGASGNTIYF. As DNA, the CDR3 is TGCGCCAGCAGCTTGGCCAACGGTGCCTCTGGAAACACCATATATTTT. This rearrangement joins TRBV5-1 to TRBJ1-3; D call uncertain. Germline assignment: CDR1 SGHRS and CDR2 YFSETQ. Trimming removed 0 bases from V and 0 bases from J, with 10 bases in between. This CDR3 contains 16 residues.

The rearrangement links TRBV5-1 to TRBJ2-7; 9 bases match TRBD1. CDR3 length: 14 amino acids. In germline, CDR1 is SGHRS, CDR2 YFSETQ. V lost 2 bases, J lost 6 bases, and 6 bases stayed unmatched. CDR3 coding DNA: TGCGCCAGCAGCTTCGGACAGGGGATGGGCGAGCAGTACTTC. Protein sequence: CASSFGQGMGEQYF.

The V call is TRBV19, the J call TRBJ1-1, with D uncertain. Trimming stripped 6 bases from V and 3 bases from J, with 14 bases between. CDR1 and CDR2 (germline): LNHDA, SQIVND (reference sequence). The CDR3 length is 14 residues. CDR3 nucleotides: TGTGCCAGTAGCTTCCGGGTAGGATACACTGAAGCTTTCTTT. Translated: CASSFRVGYTEAFF. The variable domain in full, with the rest retrieved from reference TRBV19 and TRBJ1-1, is DGGITQSPKYLFRKEGQNVTLSCEQNLNHDAMYWYRQDPGQGLRLIYYSQIVNDFQKGDIAEGYSVSREKKESFPLTVTSAQKNPTAFYLCASSFRVGYTEAFFGQGTRLTVV.

The V gene is TRBV5-1, the J gene TRBJ1-1; no clear D gene. Trimming removed 0 bases at V and 1 base at J, with 7 bases between. The CDR3 spans 14 residues. Germline values: CDR1 SGHRS, CDR2 YFSETQ. The CDR3 DNA follows: TGCGCCAGCAGCTTGGCCTCGAGGAACACTGAAGCTTTCTTT. It codes for CASSLASRNTEAFF.

V is TRBV30 and J is TRBJ1-5; TRBD1 aligns across 7 bases. This CDR3 is 13 amino acids long. CDR1 and CDR2 from the germline V gene are GTSNPN and SVGIG (reference sequence). Germline trimming cut 2 bases from V and 7 bases from J; bases unmatched to any gene: 5. The CDR3 reads CAWSQGVRQPQHF. The CDR3 DNA sequence: TGTGCCTGGAGTCAGGGGGTTCGGCAGCCCCAGCATTTT.

The rearrangement joins TRBV29-1 to TRBJ2-7, with 7 bases fitting TRBD2. The CDR3 extends over 14 amino acids. The trim removed 6 bases at V and 0 bases at J, leaving 8 bases unmatched. Germline V lookup: CDR1 SQVTM, CDR2 ANQGSEA. CDR3 bases: TGCAGCGTACTGGGGGAGGGCCGCTCCTACGAGCAGTACTTC. Protein product: CSVLGEGRSYEQYF.

A word on this clone: This CDR3 is also generated by other DNA sequences in the sample. The chain carries TRBV19 and TRBJ1-1; 9 bases are shared with TRBD1. Unmatched junction bases numbered 2, after V lost 4 bases and J lost 5 bases. This CDR3 has 13 residues. Germline V gene sequence: CDR1 LNHDA, CDR2 SQIVND (reference sequence). For the CDR3, the DNA is TGTGCCAGTAGTAGGGACAGGGCGACTGAAGCTTTCTTT. This sequence encodes CASSRDRATEAFF.

V usage is TRBV7-2 and J usage is TRBJ1-1, with TRBD1 as a possible D gene (6 bases). Germline CDR1 is SGHTA and CDR2 is FQGNSA. V lost 6 bases, J lost 7 bases, and 18 bases lay in between. This CDR3 is built from 14 residues. The CDR3 protein is CASRLRRTAIEAFF. Written as DNA, the CDR3 is TGTGCCAGCAGACTTCGCCGGACAGCAATTGAAGCTTTCTTT.

V and J are TRBV25-1 and TRBJ1-5; 7 positions match TRBD1. In germline, CDR1 is MGHDK, CDR2 SYGVNS. The CDR3 contains 13 residues. V shed 6 bases and J 5 bases; nucleotides not matched to a gene: 4. The CDR3 DNA reads as TGTGCCAGCAGCCGGGACAGCTATCAGCCCCAGCATTTT. Protein: CASSRDSYQPQHF.

The V and J genes are TRBV5-1 and TRBJ1-1; D may be TRBD1 (5 bases). V was clipped by 1 base and J by 4 bases, with 8 bases between them. The germline V gene has CDR1 SGHRS and CDR2 YFSETQ. The CDR3 totals 13 residues. The CDR3 bases are TGCGCCAGCAGCTTGCAGGGCGGCACTGAAGCTTTCTTT. Translating it yields CASSLQGGTEAFF.

The gene calls are TRBV5-1 and TRBJ1-4; TRBD1 matches at 8 bases. The length of the CDR3 is 17 residues. V lost 0 bases and J lost 8; bases outside the gene matches: 12. Germline lookup yields CDR1 SGHRS and CDR2 YFSETQ. The CDR3 protein is CASSLVGTGLLGEKLFF. In DNA, the CDR3 is TGCGCCAGCAGCTTGGTGGGGACAGGCCTTCTGGGCGAAAAACTGTTTTTT.

As DNA, the CDR3 is TGTGCCAGCAGCTCCCAGGGTGAAAAACTGTTTTTT. Translation: CASSSQGEKLFF. This chain uses TRBV9 with TRBJ1-4, with D perhaps TRBD1 (5 bases). The CDR3 extends over 12 amino acids. Per the germline V gene, CDR1 is SGDLS and CDR2 is YYNGEE. Deletions cut 4 bases from V and 7 bases from J, with 8 bases between. The complete variable domain, with remaining parts taken from reference TRBV9 and TRBJ1-4, reads DSGVTQTPKHLITATGQRVTLRCSPRSGDLSVYWYQQSLDQGLQFLIQYYNGEERAKGNILERFSAQQFPDLHSELNLSSLELGDSALYFCASSSQGEKLFFGSGTQLSVL.

This chain joins TRBV5-1 and TRBJ2-1; 9 bases map to TRBD1. The length of the CDR3 is 14 residues. J gave up 8 bases and V 5 bases, and 8 bases lay outside the gene matches. Germline V gene sequence: CDR1 SGHRS, CDR2 YFSETQ. The CDR3 bases are TGCGCCAGCAGGGAAGGACAGGGGTTCGATGAGCAGTTCTTC. Its protein product is CASREGQGFDEQFF.

The J gene is TRBJ1-4, the V gene TRBV18; the match to TRBD1 covers 8 bases. The trim removed 6 bases at V and 8 bases at J, leaving 8 bases unmatched. The CDR3 has 14 residues. Germline CDR1 reads KGHSH; CDR2 reads LQKENI. The CDR3: CASSLDRGVEKLFF. The CDR3 DNA reads as TGTGCCAGCTCCCTTGACAGGGGAGTCGAAAAACTGTTTTTT.